Presented here are 32 T cell receptor beta chains from one specimen sequenced in a study of graft-versus-host responses after intestinal transplantation. For these receptors, no antigen is known. Sequenced by immunoSEQ multiplex PCR; TCRdb stores in-frame clones only, minus some. The sample records tens of thousands of clones, around 92% being singletons. Sequencing used unstimulated CD8+ T cells sorted from spleen or lymph node cells, obtained before intestinal transplant. The receptor source for this set is a human donor who received an intestinal transplant.

The chain is built from TRBV5-4 and TRBJ1-4, with 7 positions matching TRBD1. Germline CDR1 SGHNT, CDR2 YYREEE (reference sequence). The trim removed 4 bases at V and 9 bases at J, leaving 12 bases unmatched. The CDR3 extends over 15 amino acids. The CDR3 sequence: CASSPDRWRRKKLFF. The CDR3 DNA follows: TGTGCCAGCAGCCCGGACAGGTGGCGTAGGAAAAAACTGTTTTTT.

V gene TRBV6-5 combines with J gene TRBJ2-1, with TRBD2 identical over 9 bases. From germline, CDR1 is MNHEY and CDR2 SVGAGI. The CDR3 is made up of 16 amino acids. Trimming at V came to 0 bases and at J to 13 bases, leaving 13 bases not matched to a gene. The CDR3 loop is CASSYSLREGSRKQFF. CDR3 sequence (DNA): TGTGCCAGCAGTTACTCGTTGCGGGAGGGATCCCGAAAACAGTTCTTC.

The chain employs TRBV5-5 and TRBJ2-7; a possible D gene is TRBD2 (5 bases). In germline, CDR1 is SGHKS, CDR2 YYEKEE (reference sequence). CDR3 length: 12 residues. V was clipped by 1 base and J by 5 bases, with 7 bases between them. CDR3: CASSLTGDEQYF. DNA for the CDR3: TGTGCCAGCAGCTTGACCGGGGACGAGCAGTACTTC.

The V call is TRBV6-5, the J call TRBJ2-3, with D tentatively TRBD2 (5 bases). The germline gives CDR1 MNHEY, CDR2 SVGAGI. V lost 6 bases and J 4 bases, leaving 14 bases between the germline ends. This CDR3 is 14 amino acids long. CDR3 region: CASRGRAEPDTQYF. DNA of the CDR3: TGTGCCAGCAGGGGTAGAGCGGAGCCAGATACGCAGTATTTT.

This chain links TRBV7-9 with TRBJ2-1; TRBD2 is a possible D gene (6 bases). The V gene's germline CDR1 is SEHNR and CDR2 FQNEAQ (reference sequence). The CDR3 contains 13 residues. The germline V and J ends were trimmed by 3 bases and 9 bases, with 12 bases remaining between them. CDR3 protein: CASSFTGEGEQFF. DNA for the CDR3: TGTGCCAGCAGCTTTACGGGGGAAGGTGAGCAGTTCTTC.

The count of this clone is one. The gene calls are TRBV4-1 and TRBJ2-2, with 11 bases aligning to TRBD2. CDR1 and CDR2 from the germline V gene are MGHRA and YSYEKL. The CDR3 totals 18 residues. Losses at the gene ends were 2 bases for V and 1 base for J; bases not matched to a gene: 6. The CDR3 reads CASSQRRGLAGNTGELFF. CDR3 DNA sequence: TGCGCCAGCAGCCAAAGGAGAGGACTAGCGGGGAACACCGGGGAGCTGTTTTTT.

The J gene is TRBJ2-5, the V gene TRBV9; 16 bases are a match to TRBD2. This CDR3 is built from 18 residues. The junction had 9 bases not matched to a gene; V was cut back by 4 bases and J by 3 bases. Germline assignment: CDR1 SGDLS and CDR2 YYNGEE. The CDR3 DNA reads TGTGCCAGCAGCCATGGGGGACTAGCGGGAGGGCTAAAAGAGACCCAGTACTTC. Its translation is CASSHGGLAGGLKETQYF. The complete variable domain, with remaining parts taken from reference TRBV9 and TRBJ2-5, reads DSGVTQTPKHLITATGQRVTLRCSPRSGDLSVYWYQQSLDQGLQFLIQYYNGEERAKGNILERFSAQQFPDLHSELNLSSLELGDSALYFCASSHGGLAGGLKETQYFGPGTRLLVL.

The rearrangement uses TRBV30 and TRBJ1-1; weak D call: TRBD1 (5 bases). The CDR3 length is 12 residues. Trimming cost V 0 bases and J 7 bases, with 9 bases left between them. Germline V CDR1 and CDR2: GTSNPN, SVGIG (reference sequence). CDR3 DNA: TGTGCCTGGAGTGTTCTAGGGGATGAAGCTTTCTTT. Protein product: CAWSVLGDEAFF.

The chain combines TRBV19 with TRBJ1-2, with D unresolved. The V gene lost 7 bases and the J gene lost 4 bases, with 13 bases spanning the gap. CDR1 is LNHDA, CDR2 SQIVND, per germline (reference sequence). The CDR3 is 13 residues long. The chain's CDR3 is CASKFSGAYGYTF. The CDR3 DNA reads as TGTGCCAGTAAATTTTCCGGAGCCTATGGCTACACCTTC.

Details on this clone: A much larger clone is a single base away; this may be a read error. Distinct nucleotide sequences in the sample also encode this CDR3. The chain combines TRBV4-2 with TRBJ1-5, with TRBD1 matching 7 bases. Per germline, CDR1 LGHNA and CDR2 YNFKEQ. The CDR3 totals 16 residues. V gave up 0 bases and J gave up 3 bases; unmatched junction bases: 5. CDR3 in DNA: TGTGCCAGCAGCCAAGAGAAGGGACAGCTCAATCAGCCCCAGCATTTT. Translating gives CASSQEKGQLNQPQHF.

This chain uses TRBV19 with TRBJ1-5; weak D call: TRBD1 (6 bases). This CDR3 has 13 amino acids. V lost 6 bases to trimming and J lost 7 bases, with 13 bases between them. Germline V gene sequence: CDR1 LNHDA, CDR2 SQIVND (reference sequence). The CDR3 nucleotides are TGTGCCAGTAGGGCGGCAGGGGAGCAGCCCCAGCATTTT. This translates into CASRAAGEQPQHF.

The chain combines TRBV9 with TRBJ2-1, with D perhaps matching TRBD2 (6 bases). The CDR3 consists of 14 residues. Germline-derived CDR1 and CDR2 are SGDLS and YYNGEE. V was clipped by 4 bases and J by 7 bases, with 15 bases between them. The DNA of the CDR3 is TGTGCCAGCAGCCCGGAGGGACGTGAGAATGAGCAGTTCTTC. Its translation: CASSPEGRENEQFF.

V is TRBV12-5 and J is TRBJ2-5, with TRBD2 as a possible D gene (5 bases). The CDR3 runs to 14 residues. Looked up from germline, CDR1 is LGHNT and CDR2 is FRNRAP. The V end was cut by 3 bases, the J end by 5 bases, with 13 bases between. The CDR3 protein is CASGFDSRGETQYF. The DNA for the CDR3 is TGTGCTAGTGGTTTCGATTCCAGAGGGGAGACCCAGTACTTC.

The CDR3 DNA follows: TGTGCCTGGATCGTGACAGGGAACACTGAAGCTTTCTTT. Amino acid sequence: CAWIVTGNTEAFF. This rearrangement joins TRBV30 to TRBJ1-1, with a weak D call TRBD1 (6 bases). Looked up from germline, CDR1 is GTSNPN and CDR2 is SVGIG (reference sequence). CDR3 length: 13 amino acids. V lost 4 bases, J lost 1 base, and 10 bases lay in between.

The V gene is TRBV27, the J gene TRBJ1-1, with D perhaps matching TRBD1 (5 bases). The CDR3 length is 13 residues. V was cut by 5 bases and J by 9 bases, with 16 bases left in between. Per germline, CDR1 MNHEY and CDR2 SMNVEV (reference sequence). This chain's CDR3 is CASSLLPGLKAFF. The CDR3 coding sequence is TGTGCCAGCAGTCTCCTACCGGGACTCAAAGCTTTCTTT.

The V gene is TRBV6-1, the J gene TRBJ1-5, with 11 bases lining up with TRBD1. With V trimmed by 1 base and J by 7 bases, 6 bases remained unmatched. Looked up from germline, CDR1 is MNHNS and CDR2 is SASEGT. The CDR3 contains 16 residues. The CDR3 coding sequence is TGTGCCAGCAGTGAAGACCCCGGGACAGGGGGGCAGCCCCAGCATTTT. Translating it yields CASSEDPGTGGQPQHF.

The chain combines TRBV11-3 with TRBJ1-4, with D perhaps TRBD1 (6 bases). Germline loops: CDR1 SGHNT, CDR2 YENEEA. The germline V and J ends were trimmed by 10 bases and 4 bases, with 16 bases remaining between them. The CDR3 is made up of 14 amino acids. Here the CDR3 DNA reads TGTGCCAAAACAGGACAGACCCATAATGAAAAACTGTTTTTT. As protein: CAKTGQTHNEKLFF. Full variable domain (rest looked up from reference TRBV11-3 and TRBJ1-4): EAGVVQSPRYKIIEKKQPVAFWCNPISGHNTLYWYLQNLGQGPELLIRYENEEAVDDSQLPKDRFSAERLKGVDSTLKIQPAELGDSAVYLCAKTGQTHNEKLFFGSGTQLSVL.

The chain uses TRBV4-1 and TRBJ1-1; D ambiguous. CDR1 and CDR2 (germline): MGHRA, YSYEKL. V lost 1 base to trimming and J lost 4 bases, with 7 bases between them. The CDR3 is 13 residues long. CDR3 DNA: TGCGCCAGCAGCCAAGTTTCAGGCACTGAAGCTTTCTTT. It encodes CASSQVSGTEAFF.

This clone came up a few times. The chain has TRBV5-4 and TRBJ1-3; D not resolved. The CDR3 covers 11 residues. The ends were cut back, 4 bases at V and 7 bases at J, with 6 bases in the middle. Germline-derived CDR1 and CDR2 are SGHNT and YYREEE (reference sequence). The DNA for the CDR3 is TGTGCCAGCAGCACCGGGAACACCATATATTTT. Translation: CASSTGNTIYF.

The CDR3 nucleotides are TGTGCCATCAACCCAGCGGGAGATCCAAATGAGCAGTTCTTC. It encodes CAINPAGDPNEQFF. The rearrangement uses TRBV2 and TRBJ2-1, with 8 bases aligning to TRBD2. This CDR3 is 14 amino acids long. Germline lookup yields CDR1 SNHLY and CDR2 FYNNEI. With V trimmed by 10 bases and J by 7 bases, 12 bases remained unmatched.

This chain joins TRBV29-1 and TRBJ2-3, with 8 bases that match TRBD1. The CDR3 covers 13 residues. The trim removed 6 bases at V and 3 bases at J, leaving 5 bases unmatched. CDR1 is SQVTM and CDR2 is ANQGSEA in the germline V gene. CDR3 amino acids: CSVTGVRTDTQYF. The CDR3 nucleotides read TGCAGCGTGACAGGGGTGAGGACAGATACGCAGTATTTT.

V and J are TRBV2 and TRBJ2-7, with 9 bases identical to TRBD1. Germline lookup yields CDR1 SNHLY and CDR2 FYNNEI. The CDR3 totals 17 residues. V gave up 0 bases and J gave up 1 base; unmatched junction bases: 7. The CDR3 region is CASSEAWTGTGSYEQYF. The CDR3 DNA reads TGTGCCAGCAGTGAAGCGTGGACCGGGACAGGGTCCTACGAGCAGTACTTC.

This CDR3 is CASSLEGQGLGEQYF. The CDR3 nucleotides are TGTGCCAGCAGCTTGGAGGGACAGGGGCTAGGGGAGCAGTACTTC. The chain links TRBV5-5 to TRBJ2-7, with 10 bases aligning to TRBD1. V shed 0 bases and J 7 bases; nucleotides not matched to a gene: 7. In germline, CDR1 is SGHKS, CDR2 YYEKEE (reference sequence). The CDR3 consists of 15 residues. Drawing the rest from reference TRBV5-5 and TRBJ2-7, the complete variable domain is DAGVTQSPTHLIKTRGQQVTLRCSPISGHKSVSWYQQVLGQGPQFIFQYYEKEERGRGNFPDRFSARQFPNYSSELNVNALLLGDSALYLCASSLEGQGLGEQYFGPGTRLTVT.

In the case of this clone: Other DNA sequences in the same sample also yield this CDR3. The V gene is TRBV11-2, the J gene TRBJ2-7; D not certain. Trimming stripped 2 bases from V and 0 bases from J, with 5 bases between. This CDR3 spans 13 amino acids. Germline CDR1 SGHAT, CDR2 FQNNGV. The CDR3 is CASSLSGSYEQYF. CDR3 bases: TGTGCCAGCAGCTTATCGGGCTCCTACGAGCAGTACTTC.

This chain's CDR3 is CASSTARGSQGYTF. The CDR3 DNA sequence: TGTGCCAGCAGCACTGCCAGGGGTTCTCAGGGCTACACCTTC. V and J are TRBV9 and TRBJ1-2; possible D gene TRBD1, 6 bases. The germline V gene encodes CDR1 SGDLS and CDR2 YYNGEE. The CDR3 loop spans 14 amino acids. V gave up 4 bases and J gave up 8 bases, with 18 bases separating them.

The rearrangement joins TRBV9 to TRBJ2-5, with D possibly TRBD2 on 6 matching bases. The germline V gene encodes CDR1 SGDLS and CDR2 YYNGEE. Trimming cost V 1 base and J 5 bases, with 21 bases left between them. This CDR3 has 17 residues. CDR3 loop: CASSVSPGEAREETQYF. In DNA, the CDR3 is TGTGCCAGCAGCGTAAGCCCCGGGGAGGCGAGGGAGGAGACCCAGTACTTC. The entire variable domain, with the rest obtained from reference TRBV9 and TRBJ2-5, is as follows: DSGVTQTPKHLITATGQRVTLRCSPRSGDLSVYWYQQSLDQGLQFLIQYYNGEERAKGNILERFSAQQFPDLHSELNLSSLELGDSALYFCASSVSPGEAREETQYFGPGTRLLVL.

V is TRBV19 and J is TRBJ1-2; no clear D. The CDR3 loop spans 14 amino acids. Trimming shortened V by 1 base and J by 2 bases, and 8 bases separated the two germline ends. Germline V gives CDR1 LNHDA, CDR2 SQIVND (reference sequence). The CDR3 protein is CASSIVPTNYGYTF. The CDR3 nucleotides read TGTGCCAGTAGTATAGTACCGACAAACTATGGCTACACCTTC.

The chain joins TRBV30 to TRBJ1-5; D is ambiguous. The CDR3 loop spans 19 amino acids. Trimming shortened V by 3 bases and J by 3 bases, and 27 bases separated the two germline ends. Germline loops: CDR1 GTSNPN, CDR2 SVGIG (reference sequence). CDR3 sequence reads: CAWSAEGEVPPPFNQPQHF. As DNA, the CDR3 is TGTGCCTGGAGCGCCGAGGGTGAAGTGCCTCCTCCGTTCAATCAGCCCCAGCATTTT. Drawing the rest from reference TRBV30 and TRBJ1-5, the complete variable domain is SQTIHQWPATLVQPVGSPLSLECTVEGTSNPNLYWYRQAAGRGLQLLFYSVGIGQISSEVPQNLSASRPQDRQFILSSKKLLLSDSGFYLCAWSAEGEVPPPFNQPQHFGDGTRLSIL.

The chain couples TRBV2 to TRBJ2-6; TRBD1 agrees at 10 bases. V lost 10 bases, J lost 3 bases, and 9 bases stayed unmatched. Germline values: CDR1 SNHLY, CDR2 FYNNEI. This CDR3 region has 16 residues. CDR3 coding DNA: TGTGCCATCCTGACAGGGGGCCTAGGTGGGGCCAACGTCCTGACTTTC. Translating gives CAILTGGLGGANVLTF.

The chain recombines TRBV6-5 with TRBJ2-7, with 7 bases fitting TRBD1. The ends lost 5 bases at V and 0 bases at J; junction bases unmatched: 4. In germline, CDR1 is MNHEY, CDR2 SVGAGI. CDR3 size: 14 residues. The CDR3 nucleotides read TGTGCCAGCAGTGAAGGGGACAGCTCCTACGAGCAGTACTTC. Translating gives CASSEGDSSYEQYF.

The chain couples TRBV4-2 to TRBJ1-5, with 7 bases fitting TRBD1. The CDR3 extends over 15 amino acids. Germline-derived CDR1 and CDR2 are LGHNA and YNFKEQ. The V and J ends lost 4 bases and 2 bases, in that order; junction bases with no gene match: 5. For the CDR3, the DNA is TGTGCCAGCAGCCGCCGACAGGGCCGCAATCAGCCCCAGCATTTT. Residues: CASSRRQGRNQPQHF.

The V and J genes are TRBV27 and TRBJ2-1; 7 nucleotides agree with TRBD2. The V and J ends lost 1 base and 7 bases, in that order; junction bases with no gene match: 7. This CDR3 contains 15 residues. CDR1 is MNHEY and CDR2 is SMNVEV in the germline V gene (reference sequence). As DNA, the CDR3 is TGTGCCAGCAGTTTATACGCGGGAGAAGGAAATGAGCAGTTCTTC. Its protein is CASSLYAGEGNEQFF.